This is a list of T cell receptor beta chains from one sample in a study of blood T cell repertoires in COVID-19. Assay: immunoSEQ multiplex PCR; the TCRdb copy retains only in-frame clones and omits some. This table has over 100,000 clones, about 90% appearing once. The specimen sequenced was peripheral blood. These receptors all stem from a man younger than 30 with acute or convalescent COVID-19. The CDR3 runs from the conserved cysteine through the conserved F or W. The D gene is left open where the match is weak. Not every row has a clone size; where given, it reads once, few, many or a size class.

CDR3aa: CASSLDRTNTEAFF; CDR3nt: TGCGCCAGCAGCTTGGACAGAACAAACACTGAAGCTTTCTTT; abundance: .; len: 14; v_gene: TRBV5-1; j_gene: TRBJ1-1; d_gene: .
CDR3aa: CASRDGLQGARFYGYTF; CDR3nt: TGTGCCAGTAGGGACGGATTACAGGGCGCCCGCTTCTATGGCTACACCTTC; abundance: .; len: 17; v_gene: TRBV19; j_gene: TRBJ1-2; d_gene: .
CDR3aa: CASRSPRGLAANEQFF; CDR3nt: TGTGCCAGCAGATCCCCAAGGGGACTAGCGGCTAATGAGCAGTTCTTC; abundance: few; len: 16; v_gene: TRBV7-2; j_gene: TRBJ2-1; d_gene: TRBD2
CDR3aa: CASSQDLQRGVGANVLTF; CDR3nt: TGTGCCAGCAGCCAAGATCTCCAGCGGGGGGTCGGGGCCAACGTCCTGACTTTC; abundance: .; len: 18; v_gene: TRBV3-1/TRBV3-2; j_gene: TRBJ2-6; d_gene: TRBD2
CDR3aa: CASSLAQETQYF; CDR3nt: TGTGCCAGCAGCTTAGCCCAAGAGACCCAGTACTTC; abundance: .; len: 12; v_gene: TRBV5-6; j_gene: TRBJ2-5; d_gene: .
CDR3aa: CASTILAGEDEQFF; CDR3nt: TGCGCCAGCACCATACTAGCGGGAGAGGATGAGCAGTTCTTC; abundance: .; len: 14; v_gene: TRBV5-1; j_gene: TRBJ2-1; d_gene: TRBD2
CDR3aa: CASGIQGDTEAFF; CDR3nt: TGTGCCAGCGGAATTCAGGGTGACACTGAAGCTTTCTTT; abundance: .; len: 13; v_gene: TRBV12-3/TRBV12-4; j_gene: TRBJ1-1; d_gene: .
CDR3aa: CASSRDRLLQPQHF; CDR3nt: TGTGCCAGCAGCCGCGACAGGCTCCTGCAGCCCCAGCATTTT; abundance: .; len: 14; v_gene: TRBV6-1; j_gene: TRBJ1-5; d_gene: .
CDR3aa: CASSGPTMNQPQHF; CDR3nt: TGTGCCAGTAGCGGTCCGACAATGAATCAGCCCCAGCATTTT; abundance: .; len: 14; v_gene: TRBV19; j_gene: TRBJ1-5; d_gene: .
CDR3aa: CASSLVVGGAGRYNEQFF; CDR3nt: TGTGCCAGCAGCTTAGTAGTGGGGGGAGCGGGACGGTACAATGAGCAGTTCTTC; abundance: .; len: 18; v_gene: TRBV7-6; j_gene: TRBJ2-1; d_gene: TRBD2
CDR3aa: CASSIVGGADTQYF; CDR3nt: TGTGCCAGTAGTATAGTTGGGGGCGCAGATACGCAGTATTTT; abundance: few; len: 14; v_gene: TRBV19; j_gene: TRBJ2-3; d_gene: .
CDR3aa: CASSKGGGGGTF; CDR3nt: TGTGCCAGCAGCAAAGGGGGGGGCGGAGGCACCTTC; abundance: .; len: 12; v_gene: TRBV12-3/TRBV12-4; j_gene: TRBJ1-2; d_gene: .
CDR3aa: CASSLKLVGEGYTF; CDR3nt: TGTGCCAGCAGCTTGAAGTTGGTAGGAGAAGGCTACACCTTC; abundance: .; len: 14; v_gene: TRBV5-4; j_gene: TRBJ1-2; d_gene: .
CDR3aa: CASSLQGADEKLFF; CDR3nt: TGCGCCAGCAGCTTGCAGGGGGCGGATGAAAAACTGTTTTTT; abundance: .; len: 14; v_gene: TRBV5-1; j_gene: TRBJ1-4; d_gene: TRBD1
CDR3aa: CAWSLGGDQPQHF; CDR3nt: TGTGCCTGGAGCCTAGGGGGGGATCAGCCCCAGCATTTT; abundance: .; len: 13; v_gene: TRBV30; j_gene: TRBJ1-5; d_gene: .
CDR3aa: CASSETGSNTGELFF; CDR3nt: TGCGCCAGCAGTGAGACAGGGTCGAACACCGGGGAGCTGTTTTTT; abundance: .; len: 15; v_gene: TRBV10-1; j_gene: TRBJ2-2; d_gene: .
CDR3aa: CASISTGGGRNEQFF; CDR3nt: TGTGCCAGCATCTCTACAGGGGGCGGGCGCAATGAGCAGTTCTTC; abundance: .; len: 15; v_gene: TRBV21-1; j_gene: TRBJ2-1; d_gene: .
CDR3aa: CASSLKAGGKREKLFF; CDR3nt: TGTGCCAGTAGCCTCAAGGCAGGGGGGAAACGGGAAAAACTGTTTTTT; abundance: .; len: 16; v_gene: TRBV19; j_gene: TRBJ1-4; d_gene: TRBD1
CDR3aa: CASSGEGDTQYF; CDR3nt: TGCGCCAGCAGTGGGGAGGGAGATACGCAGTATTTT; abundance: .; len: 12; v_gene: TRBV10-2; j_gene: TRBJ2-3; d_gene: TRBD2
CDR3aa: CASRATSNSGNTIYF; CDR3nt: TGTGCCAGCAGGGCGACTTCTAACTCTGGAAACACCATATATTTT; abundance: .; len: 15; v_gene: TRBV6-6; j_gene: TRBJ1-3; d_gene: .
CDR3aa: CASSPPGPAYEQYF; CDR3nt: TGTGCCAGCTCACCACCGGGGCCCGCCTACGAGCAGTACTTC; abundance: .; len: 14; v_gene: TRBV18; j_gene: TRBJ2-7; d_gene: .
CDR3aa: CASSLTSHHRGRSYNSPLHF; CDR3nt: TGTGCCAGCAGCCTAACTTCCCACCACAGGGGTCGCTCCTATAATTCACCCCTCCACTTT; abundance: .; len: 20; v_gene: TRBV27; j_gene: TRBJ1-6; d_gene: TRBD1
CDR3aa: CASSLEGGNQPQHF; CDR3nt: TGTGCCAGCAGCTTGGAGGGGGGGAATCAGCCCCAGCATTTT; abundance: .; len: 14; v_gene: TRBV5-8; j_gene: TRBJ1-5; d_gene: .
CDR3aa: CASSVEQNTEAFF; CDR3nt: TGTGCCAGCAGCGTAGAACAGAACACTGAAGCTTTCTTT; abundance: .; len: 13; v_gene: TRBV9; j_gene: TRBJ1-1; d_gene: .
CDR3aa: CASSSGGDNEQFF; CDR3nt: TGTGCCAGCTCTAGCGGGGGAGATAATGAGCAGTTCTTC; abundance: .; len: 13; v_gene: TRBV2; j_gene: TRBJ2-1; d_gene: TRBD2